The source of this TCR beta chain is a study of metastatic and nonmetastatic thyroid tumors. Study at large: For malignant and benign thyroid patients, tumor or nodule tissue and blood were the sources whose repertoires were compared.

All patients were treatment-naive before thyroid surgery. The ends were cut back, 7 bases at V and 0 bases at J, with 15 bases in the middle. Germline assignment: CDR1 SGHTA and CDR2 FQGNSA. This CDR3 spans 15 amino acids. Regarding the study as a whole: The reported finding was significantly higher TCR beta diversity in malignant thyroid tumors relative to benign nodules, in blood and tumor.

Comments on this clone: Its matching antigen is unknown.

Methods used by the authors: Clinicopathological groups supplied CDR3 differences that were used to build a distant-metastasis classifier for papillary thyroid cancer. TCRdb ran MiXCR on the PCR reads. The V and J calls were determined by TCRdb, not by the authors. This table holds 35,000 to 50,000 clones, 3.2% found once. The sequencing sample was made of blood. The rearrangement joins TRBV7-2 to TRBJ1-2; D gene uncertain. The receptor was derived from a female donor with papillary thyroid cancer or a benign thyroid nodule (not recorded which). Some clones in this sample may be carry-over from other donors' samples. For the CDR3, the DNA is TGTGCCAGCATACCGTATAAGACAACTAACTATGGCTACACCTTC. As protein: CASIPYKTTNYGYTF.